This TCR beta chain was identified during a study of blood T cells in healthy people across ages. Samples had at least 7 million PBMCs isolated from them. The authors ran a second PCR of about 6 to 11 cycles using a sample-barcoded 5' primer and a J-beta primer mix. MiXCR, applied by TCRdb to the 5' RACE reads, yields one record per CDR3 protein. The table lists about 1,800,000 distinct CDR3 sequences, 28% of them singletons. This TCR came from a woman aged 25 to 39 in good health. The sequencing input was blood.

The CDR3 loop reads CASRTGAHNEQFF. The CDR3 DNA sequence: TGTGCCAGCCGCACGGGGGCCCACAATGAGCAGTTCTTC. The J gene is TRBJ2-1, the V gene TRBV7-2; D may be TRBD1 or TRBD2 (6 bases each). From germline, CDR1 is SGHTA and CDR2 FQGNSA. The V end lost 8 bases, the J end lost 5 bases, and 13 bases lay between the germline ends. This CDR3 region has 13 residues.